This T cell receptor (beta chain) was identified in a study of blood T cell repertoires in COVID-19. This CDR3 region has 14 residues. The V gene's germline CDR1 is MGHRA and CDR2 YSYEKL. Trimming removed 3 bases from V and 4 bases from J; junction bases left unmatched: 4. The Seattle patients, enrolled during active infection, were followed longitudinally. Using immunoSEQ multiplex PCR, the repertoire was profiled, and TCRdb retains in-frame clones only, with some absent. Of approximately 280,000 clones listed, around nine tenths are singletons. The chain links TRBV4-1 to TRBJ1-2, with 8 bases fitting TRBD1. Sequencing used peripheral blood. The receptor was isolated from a woman aged 25 to 39 with COVID-19, enrolled during active disease. CDR3 sequence reads: CASSQRTGTYGYTF. CDR3 sequence (DNA): TGCGCCAGCAGCCAGAGGACAGGGACCTATGGCTACACCTTC.